A selection of T cell receptor beta chains follows, all from one sample in a study of blood T cell repertoires in COVID-19. Clones were sequenced by immunoSEQ multiplex PCR, and TCRdb holds only the in-frame ones, with some missing. Counted here are 300,000 to 450,000 clones, roughly 87% occurring once; the ten biggest clones make up more than 1%. The sequencing sample was made of PBMCs or T cells enriched from blood (not recorded which). Every receptor here comes from a woman in her 30s who had recovered from COVID-19. The CDR3 runs from the conserved cysteine through the conserved F or W. The order of the fields is CDR3 DNA, CDR3 protein, D gene, J gene, clone size, V gene. The D gene is left open where the match is weak. Expanded clones are given a class, and other clones once, few, many or no size at all.

TGTGCCAGCAGTTCTCTGAGGGCGGTGTATAATTCACCCCTCCACTTT,CASSSLRAVYNSPLHF,-,TRBJ1-6,-,TRBV6-5
TGCGCCAGCAGCTTGGAGGGCAGGGGTAACACTGAAGCTTTCTTT,CASSLEGRGNTEAFF,-,TRBJ1-1,-,TRBV5-1
TGCGCCACCCGGACAGATAATCAGCCCCAGCATTTT,CATRTDNQPQHF,-,TRBJ1-5,-,TRBV10-2
TGTGCCAGCAGTGAAGGGGACACCTCCTACGAGCAGTACTTC,CASSEGDTSYEQYF,-,TRBJ2-7,-,TRBV6-1
TGTGCCAGTAGCCCCAGGACAGGGTCGCGGGGGGAGCAGTACTTC,CASSPRTGSRGEQYF,-,TRBJ2-7,-,TRBV19
TGTGCCAGCAGCTTAGGTTCTCGATGGGGAGAAGGCTACACCTTC,CASSLGSRWGEGYTF,-,TRBJ1-2,-,TRBV5-8
TGTGCCAGCAGCCCGAAAGGACAGGGGGCTTCACCCCTCCACTTT,CASSPKGQGASPLHF,TRBD1,TRBJ1-6,-,TRBV11-2
TGTGCCAGCAGCTCGGACAAAGCTAATTCACCCCTCCACTTT,CASSSDKANSPLHF,-,TRBJ1-6,once,TRBV5-6
TGCGCCAGCAGCAAAGTGGGACGGGGGAACTACGAGCAGTACTTC,CASSKVGRGNYEQYF,-,TRBJ2-7,-,TRBV5-1
TGTGCCAGCACCCTAGGGACAGGGGGACCCCAGCCCCAGCATTTT,CASTLGTGGPQPQHF,TRBD1,TRBJ1-5,once,TRBV28
TGCGCCAGCAGCCAAGATTCGGGGATTCGACCCCTCCACTTT,CASSQDSGIRPLHF,-,TRBJ1-6,-,TRBV4-3
TGTGCCACCAGCCTGGGCGTGGATGAAAAACTGTTTTTT,CATSLGVDEKLFF,-,TRBJ1-4,-,TRBV15
TGTGCCAGCAGTGCTCAGGGGAGTAATCGCAATTCACCCCTCCACTTT,CASSAQGSNRNSPLHF,-,TRBJ1-6,few,TRBV25-1
TGTGCCAGCAGCGAGGACAGGGCCGGTGGCACAGATACGCAGTATTTT,CASSEDRAGGTDTQYF,TRBD1,TRBJ2-3,-,TRBV9